This T cell receptor beta chain comes out of a study of human T cells and chemical hapten exposure (dated by TCRdb to the early 2020s). Background on the whole study: For sensitization, 2% DPC in acetone was applied to a 2 cm by 2 cm area of upper inner arm skin. Blood was sampled from patients pre-sensitization (week 0) and at 2, 6 and about 24 weeks after DPC sensitization. Libraries were pooled for sequencing, and variation in per-sample TCR yields was attributed mainly to small differences in library volumes within the pool. Patch tests used Finn chambers with 0.01% DPC on the upper back, scored after 6 days by International Contact Dermatitis Research Group standards. Blood for TCR sequencing was provided by twenty-nine alopecia patients at one to four time points (pre-sensitization, 2, 6 and 24 weeks). The mostly female patient cohort included alopecia areata with under or over 50% scalp involvement, alopecia totalis and alopecia universalis. Weekly therapeutic DPC doses were additionally applied to the scalp of patients throughout the roughly 25-week study period. In alopecia patients, the study followed how the peripheral blood TCR repertoire changed in vivo over primary and secondary sensitization to diphenylcyclopropenone (DPC), a hapten. Study-wide findings and limitations: The number of TCRs above 1 in 1000 frequency did not change with DPC sensitization; there was no evidence of global repertoire structure alterations. Repeated subsampling changed both the strength of the expansion versus patch-test correlation and the threshold at which that correlation became significant. Significantly more large CDR3 similarity clusters were formed by expanded TCRs than by pre-sensitization or healthy control sets, consistent with antigen-driven responses. Patch test score was positively correlated with the number of PT1 expanded TCRs, with significance at thresholds 8, 16 and 32 but not at 4. All patients had alopecia, a presumed autoimmune disease, so their immune response might differ from that of healthy individuals.

In this sample, this clonotype turned up a few times. The target of this receptor is not known. The input lacks base qualities; no much larger clone sits a single base away. From cysteine to phenylalanine, the CDR3 is 13 amino acids long. Just CDR3 DNA is preserved here, 39 bases in frame from base 1. The V and J ends are trimmed by 3 bases and 3 bases, leaving 5 bases between them. The germline V gene gives CDR1 as LGHNA and CDR2 as YNFKEQ. Libraries were prepared through RACE. The reads were generated on a NextSeq 500. During library preparation, unique molecular identifiers were attached to individual cDNA molecules so that TCRs could be counted in a quantitative, reproducible way. For every blood RNA sample, sequencing covered both the TCR alpha and TCR beta chains. Concerning the study's data processing: The median number of TCRs per sample was some 100,000, ranging from roughly 20,000 to 700,000. V, J and CDR3 annotation of the TCR reads was carried out using the Decombinator software suite. For PS versus PT1 abundance plots, all samples were subsampled to the same number of TCRs (28,000). TCRs were defined as expanded if absent before sensitization and observed at least eight times at the 2-week time point. Using fastp trimming at Q25 and MiXCR clonotype assembly, TCRdb reanalyzed the public sequencing data and kept in-frame beta chains. Identical CDR3 protein sequences are pooled into one entry, listed with their most common genes and DNA. TCRdb, not the authors, supplied the V and J calls. The sample table shows roughly 38,000 distinct CDR3 sequences, and 7.5% to 8% are seen once. The top ten clonotypes cover about 1.2% of the sample.

According to the study, the label for this sample's time point signals: pre-sensitization, week 0. The intended sense of this specimen's treatment or condition label: therapeutic diphenylcyclopropenone sensitization with weekly scalp DPC. Blood at each patch-test visit was drawn before the patch test was applied. To be eligible, patients had to be aged 18 to 70, diagnosed with alopecia and judged suitable for DPC therapy, while pregnant patients were excluded. Total RNA was extracted from unfractionated whole blood that had been collected in Tempus Blood RNA tubes. Here the sequenced sample was whole blood, taken in connection with sensitization to the hapten diphenylcyclopropenone (DPC). The TCR sequence derives from a woman in her fifties or sixties with alopecia areata. Some clones in this sample may be carry-over from other donors' samples. The receptor chain draws on TRBV4-2 and TRBJ2-2, with the D gene call left open. The bases are TGTGCCAGCAGCCATATGGACACCGGGGAGCTGTTTTTT. The encoded protein is CASSHMDTGELFF.